The 25 T cell receptor beta chains in this list originate from one sample, sequenced in a study of Ad26.COV2.S vaccination and SARS-CoV-2 variants (dated by TCRdb to the early 2020s). In light of the paper, this sample's treatment or condition label describes: around 19 received Ad26.COV2.S at low or high dose, single or two shots; 5 received placebo; per-sample allocation not given. Repertoires of vaccine and placebo recipients were sequenced from samples collected on day 63 after the first injection. Library method: the immunoSEQ multiplex PCR assay. The clones in this table, taken by TCRdb from immuneACCESS, are in-frame only. Not every clone is retained; where verified, under half of the shortfall comes from an unresolved V gene, and the cause of the rest is unknown. This sample has about 350,000 clones in its table, and around 89% of those were observed once. Approximately 5% of the sample lies in the top ten.

The sample here was peripheral blood, taken in a trial of Ad26.COV2.S vaccine versus placebo. The receptors were sampled from a person aged 18-65 years who received the Ad26.COV2.S COVID-19 vaccine or a placebo.

V gene TRBV19 combines with J gene TRBJ2-7; TRBD2 agrees at 10 bases. V lost 4 bases, J lost 2 bases, and 5 bases stayed unmatched. This CDR3 is 15 amino acids long. Germline loops: CDR1 LNHDA, CDR2 SQIVND (reference sequence). As DNA, the CDR3 is TGTGCCAGTAGTAGGGTAGCGGGGGGCGCCTACGAGCAGTACTTC. Translating it yields CASSRVAGGAYEQYF.

The chain has TRBV24-1 and TRBJ2-2; TRBD1 matches at 7 bases. The germline V gene has CDR1 KGHDR and CDR2 SFDVKD. The CDR3 covers 14 residues. V shed 6 bases and J 4 bases; nucleotides not matched to a gene: 4. The CDR3: CATSHTGATGELFF. Written as DNA, the CDR3 is TGTGCCACCAGTCATACAGGGGCCACCGGGGAGCTGTTTTTT.

This clone appeared once. The chain uses TRBV7-2 and TRBJ2-6, with a possible D match to TRBD1 (5 bases). CDR1 is SGHTA and CDR2 is FQGNSA in the germline V gene. This CDR3 region has 17 residues. V was trimmed by 5 bases and J by 0 bases, leaving 14 bases between them. The CDR3 reads CASSPTHGASGANVLTF. DNA of the CDR3: TGTGCCAGCAGCCCCACCCATGGGGCCTCTGGGGCCAACGTCCTGACTTTC.

The chain uses TRBV11-2 and TRBJ2-7; D gene uncertain. V was trimmed by 5 bases and J by 2 bases, leaving 19 bases between them. Looked up from germline, CDR1 is SGHAT and CDR2 is FQNNGV. The CDR3 consists of 16 residues. The CDR3 DNA follows: TGTGCCAGCAGCCTGCTGCAGGCGATTCGCCCCTACGAGCAGTACTTC. Protein product: CASSLLQAIRPYEQYF.

CDR3 sequence (DNA): TGTGCCAGCAGTGAAGCCGGGACAGGGTTGTGGGAGCAGTACTTC. It codes for CASSEAGTGLWEQYF. This chain links TRBV6-1 with TRBJ2-7; TRBD1 matches 9 bases. The CDR3 runs 15 residues. CDR1 MNHNS and CDR2 SASEGT come from the germline V gene. The V and J ends lost 0 bases and 7 bases, in that order; junction bases with no gene match: 7.

The chain joins TRBV3-1 (or the pseudogene TRBV3-2) to TRBJ2-7; D remains unclear. Germline values: CDR1 LGHDT, CDR2 YNNKEL (reference sequence). This CDR3 has 12 amino acids. V was clipped by 4 bases and J by 3 bases, with 7 bases between them. This CDR3 is CASSPSDYEQYF. The CDR3 coding sequence is TGTGCCAGCAGCCCATCAGACTACGAGCAGTACTTC.

The chain links TRBV6-5 to TRBJ1-5; tentative D call: TRBD1 (5 bases). Trimming left V 7 bases short and J 0 bases short, with 13 bases between. Germline CDR1 is MNHEY and CDR2 is SVGAGI. The CDR3 has 15 amino acids. Here the CDR3 DNA reads TGTGCCAGCATCATCGGACACTATAGCAATCAGCCCCAGCATTTT. Protein: CASIIGHYSNQPQHF.

The chain joins TRBV4-1 to TRBJ2-1, with D perhaps matching TRBD2 (6 bases). The germline V gene encodes CDR1 MGHRA and CDR2 YSYEKL. CDR3 size: 16 residues. Deletions cut 4 bases from V and 9 bases from J, with 22 bases between. CDR3 coding DNA: TGCGCCAGCAGCCTACCCGGACTAACGGGATTGGTTGAGCAGTTCTTC. Its protein product is CASSLPGLTGLVEQFF.

This sequence joins TRBV28 and TRBJ2-7; tentatively, D is TRBD1 (6 bases). Trimming shortened V by 2 bases and J by 9 bases, and 17 bases separated the two germline ends. The CDR3 is made up of 14 amino acids. From germline, CDR1 is MDHEN and CDR2 SYDVKM. The DNA of the CDR3 is TGTGCCAGCAGTTTAAGGGGGATTTCGGGCGGGCAGTACTTC. As protein: CASSLRGISGGQYF.

The gene calls are TRBV10-3 and TRBJ2-1; D may be TRBD1 or TRBD2 (5 bases each). V gave up 10 bases and J gave up 9 bases, with 22 bases separating them. This CDR3 has 14 amino acids. CDR1 and CDR2 from the germline V gene are ENHRY and SYGVKD. CDR3 region: CATNPGTKAREQFF. The CDR3 coding sequence is TGTGCCACCAACCCAGGGACCAAGGCGCGTGAGCAGTTCTTC.

This clone was recorded once. The chain uses TRBV11-2 and TRBJ2-2; 7 bases are shared with TRBD1. CDR3 length: 17 amino acids. With V trimmed by 8 bases and J by 0 bases, 12 bases remained unmatched. CDR1 is SGHAT and CDR2 is FQNNGV in the germline V gene. CDR3 sequence (DNA): TGTGCCAGCGTATCGAACACAGGGGTCGCGAACACCGGGGAGCTGTTTTTT. It is translated as CASVSNTGVANTGELFF.

The CDR3 reads CASSFDSWTLNTEAFF. The CDR3 DNA follows: TGTGCCAGCAGTTTTGATTCTTGGACCTTGAACACTGAAGCTTTCTTT. V usage is TRBV27 and J usage is TRBJ1-1; D is ambiguous. Between the trimmed V and J ends, which lost 3 bases and 0 bases, there was a span of 14 bases. Germline V CDR1 and CDR2: MNHEY, SMNVEV (reference sequence). The CDR3 is 16 amino acids.

The J gene is TRBJ2-7, the V gene TRBV13; D is tentatively TRBD1 or TRBD2 (5 bases each). The CDR3 runs to 14 residues. The germline gives CDR1 PRHDT, CDR2 FYEKMQ (reference sequence). Trimming cost V 5 bases and J 0 bases, with 11 bases left between them. The CDR3 here is CASSPRDGSYEQYF. The CDR3 DNA reads as TGTGCCAGCAGCCCCCGGGACGGCTCCTACGAGCAGTACTTC.

This chain links TRBV15 with TRBJ1-2; D may be TRBD1 (5 bases). The CDR3 totals 15 residues. Trimming pared 0 bases from V and 0 bases from J, leaving 8 bases between. Germline CDR1 LNHNV, CDR2 YYDKDF (reference sequence). The CDR3 is CATSRETGTNYGYTF. CDR3 bases: TGTGCCACCAGCAGAGAAACAGGAACTAACTATGGCTACACCTTC.

This clone was detected once. The chain recombines TRBV3-1 (or the pseudogene TRBV3-2) with TRBJ2-1; 8 bases agree with TRBD2. Germline CDR1 reads LGHDT; CDR2 reads YNNKEL (reference sequence). The CDR3 has 17 residues. V shed 1 base and J 7 bases; nucleotides not matched to a gene: 12. In DNA, the CDR3 is TGTGCCAGCAGCCAAGGGGTTCTAGCGGGTGGGAGAAATGAGCAGTTCTTC. This codes for CASSQGVLAGGRNEQFF.

The chain recombines TRBV4-2 with TRBJ1-1, with 9 bases identical to TRBD1. V was clipped by 5 bases and J by 1 base; unmatched bases: 2. The CDR3 consists of 14 residues. CDR1 and CDR2 (germline): LGHNA, YNFKEQ. Here the CDR3 DNA reads TGTGCCAGCAGCTCGGGACAGGGGAACACTGAAGCTTTCTTT. It codes for CASSSGQGNTEAFF.

The J gene is TRBJ2-2, the V gene TRBV6-5; 9 positions agree with TRBD2. Unmatched junction bases numbered 8, after V lost 5 bases and J lost 7 bases. This CDR3 comprises 15 residues. In germline, CDR1 is MNHEY, CDR2 SVGAGI. The CDR3 here is CASSQVAGDLGELFF. The DNA for the CDR3 is TGTGCCAGCAGTCAGGTAGCGGGAGATCTCGGGGAGCTGTTTTTT.

The rearrangement uses TRBV6-5 and TRBJ1-2, with D possibly matching TRBD1 (5 bases). The germline CDR1 and CDR2 sequences are MNHEY and SVGAGI. The CDR3 spans 14 residues. Trimming cost V 9 bases and J 3 bases, with 17 bases left between them. CDR3 in DNA: TGTGCCAGGGCGAATGCAGCGGGGGACTATGGCTACACCTTC. Its translation: CARANAAGDYGYTF.

This clone has a single count. The chain carries TRBV30 and TRBJ2-5, with 9 bases identical to TRBD2. V shed 5 bases, J shed 2 bases, and the junction held 6 bases outside the gene matches. CDR1 and CDR2 (germline): GTSNPN, SVGIG (reference sequence). The CDR3 spans 14 residues. CDR3 DNA: TGTGCCTGGGGCGCGGGAGGGGGACAAGAGACCCAGTACTTC. This encodes CAWGAGGGQETQYF. The whole variable domain, filled in from reference TRBV30 and TRBJ2-5, reads SQTIHQWPATLVQPVGSPLSLECTVEGTSNPNLYWYRQAAGRGLQLLFYSVGIGQISSEVPQNLSASRPQDRQFILSSKKLLLSDSGFYLCAWGAGGGQETQYFGPGTRLLVL.

The CDR3 reads CASSQANIQYF. The CDR3 bases are TGTGCCAGCAGCCAAGCGAACATTCAGTACTTC. The V call is TRBV3-1 (or the pseudogene TRBV3-2), the J call TRBJ2-4, with D unclear. Trimming shortened V by 1 base and J by 7 bases, and 2 bases separated the two germline ends. From germline, CDR1 is LGHDT and CDR2 YNNKEL (reference sequence). This CDR3 contains 11 residues.

This chain links TRBV5-5 with TRBJ1-5, with D possibly TRBD1 on 5 matching bases. This CDR3 has 14 residues. V was trimmed by 1 base and J by 5 bases, leaving 10 bases between them. Germline V gene lookup returns CDR1 SGHKS and CDR2 YYEKEE (reference sequence). The CDR3 protein is CASSLWGLDQPQHF. DNA for the CDR3: TGTGCCAGCAGCTTGTGGGGGTTGGATCAGCCCCAGCATTTT. Using reference TRBV5-5 and TRBJ1-5 for the parts outside the CDR3, the full variable domain is DAGVTQSPTHLIKTRGQQVTLRCSPISGHKSVSWYQQVLGQGPQFIFQYYEKEERGRGNFPDRFSARQFPNYSSELNVNALLLGDSALYLCASSLWGLDQPQHFGDGTRLSIL.

The table lists this clone with a few counts. This rearrangement joins TRBV6-5 to TRBJ2-7, with a tentative D call TRBD2 (6 bases). V lost 7 bases, J lost 0 bases, and 16 bases lay in between. There are 15 residues in the CDR3. CDR1 and CDR2 (germline): MNHEY, SVGAGI. The CDR3 region is CASTPRGGYSYEQYF. The CDR3 DNA is TGTGCCAGCACCCCAAGAGGAGGGTACTCCTACGAGCAGTACTTC.

The chain couples TRBV18 to TRBJ2-7; D unclear. The V gene's germline CDR1 is KGHSH and CDR2 LQKENI. This CDR3 has 14 residues. The ends were cut back, 2 bases at V and 6 bases at J, with 14 bases in the middle. The CDR3 DNA is TGTGCCAGCTCACCAGAAAGGTTTTCGGGCGAGCAGTACTTC. Amino acid sequence: CASSPERFSGEQYF.

The rearrangement joins TRBV4-1 to TRBJ2-2; 9 nucleotides line up with TRBD2. In germline, CDR1 is MGHRA, CDR2 YSYEKL. The CDR3 runs 16 residues. Unmatched junction bases numbered 5, after V lost 1 base and J lost 5 bases. CDR3 amino acids: CASSQVAGVLTGELFF. The CDR3 DNA reads TGCGCCAGCAGCCAAGTAGCGGGAGTCCTAACCGGGGAGCTGTTTTTT.

The chain has TRBV18 and TRBJ1-5; D unclear. CDR1 is KGHSH, CDR2 LQKENI, per germline. V was shortened by 0 bases and J by 3 bases, with 6 bases between the two germline ends. This CDR3 contains 14 residues. The DNA for the CDR3 is TGTGCCAGCTCACCACCCGATCCCAATCAGCCCCAGCATTTT. It encodes CASSPPDPNQPQHF. Variable domain in full (rest from reference TRBV18 and TRBJ1-5): NAGVMQNPRHLVRRRGQEARLRCSPMKGHSHVYWYRQLPEEGLKFMVYLQKENIIDESGMPKERFSAEFPKEGPSILRIQQVVRGDSAAYFCASSPPDPNQPQHFGDGTRLSIL.